The 6 T cell receptor beta chains listed next were all sequenced from one sample in a study of T-cell reconstitution after alpha-beta-depleted transplantation in children. The study, taken as a whole, reports: Among T cells one year after transplant, newly produced cells accounted for most counts and diversity.

Their recognized antigens are unknown. For TCRbeta, the library was prepared with unique molecular identifiers. MiXCR was run by TCRdb on the PCR reads, yielding one entry per CDR3 protein. In the table there are some 300,000 distinct CDR3 sequences, over 7.5% of which are singletons. This sample comprised peripheral blood, obtained 360 days after TCRalphabeta/CD19-depleted stem cell transplant. These receptors were taken from a female patient aged 2 to 10 who had a stem cell transplant for Fanconi anemia, so the T cells may come from the graft donor.

Worth noting for this clonotype: This may be a read error, as it is one base from a much larger clone. The J gene is TRBJ2-2, the V gene TRBV6-4; the match to TRBD2 covers 9 bases. The CDR3 totals 18 residues. The V gene's germline CDR1 is MRHNA and CDR2 SNTAGT. CDR3 sequence reads: CTSSFVAGVGRGTGELFF. In DNA form, the CDR3 reads TGTACCAGCAGTTTCGTAGCGGGAGTAGGACGGGGCACCGGGGAGCTGTTTTTT.

This clonotype was counted many times. J is TRBJ1-6 and V is TRBV3-1; 7 bases match TRBD1. Germline trimming cut 1 base from V and 7 bases from J; bases unmatched to any gene: 7. CDR1 is LGHDT and CDR2 is YNNKEL in the germline V gene (reference sequence). The CDR3 is 16 amino acids. In DNA, the CDR3 is TGTGCCAGCAGCCAAGCACAGGGGACCTTCAATTCACCCCTCCACTTT. Its translation: CASSQAQGTFNSPLHF.

The genes are TRBV19 and TRBJ2-2; 8 nucleotides align to TRBD2. Germline V gene sequence: CDR1 LNHDA, CDR2 SQIVND (reference sequence). This CDR3 has 12 amino acids. The CDR3 DNA reads as TGTGTACTAGCGGCGAACACCGGGGAGCTGTTTTTT. This encodes CVLAANTGELFF.

Only a few counts were recorded for this clonotype. The rearrangement links TRBV9 to TRBJ2-3; 12 nucleotides match TRBD2. V gave up 3 bases and J gave up 4 bases; unmatched junction bases: 9. The CDR3 has 17 amino acids. Germline lookup yields CDR1 SGDLS and CDR2 YYNGEE. For the CDR3, the DNA is TGTGCCAGCAGCGCGCGACTAGCGGGAGAGGAGGCAGATACGCAGTATTTT. Translation gives CASSARLAGEEADTQYF.

This clonotype was counted ten times or more. This chain links TRBV12-3 or TRBV12-4 with TRBJ1-3; D is unclear. The CDR3 runs 16 residues. V lost 4 bases and J lost 1, with 14 bases in between. The CDR3 loop reads CASSSWGWESGNTIYF. The CDR3, as DNA: TGTGCCAGCAGTTCGTGGGGTTGGGAGTCTGGAAACACCATATATTTT.

This clonotype was counted between two and nine times. This chain links TRBV20-1 with TRBJ2-7; 11 bases align to TRBD2. The CDR3 loop spans 17 amino acids. Germline CDR1 and CDR2: DFQATT and SNEGSKA (reference sequence). V gave up 1 base and J gave up 0 bases; unmatched junction bases: 8. The CDR3 protein is CSARVALAGGPSYEQYF. In DNA form, the CDR3 reads TGCAGTGCTAGAGTAGCCCTAGCGGGGGGCCCCTCCTACGAGCAGTACTTC.